This is a list of T cell receptor beta chains from one sample in a study of graft-versus-host responses after intestinal transplantation. Clones were sequenced by immunoSEQ multiplex PCR, and TCRdb holds only the in-frame ones, with some missing. The sample has about 100,000 clones; approximately 84% are singletons. The antigens of these receptors remain unknown. Sequenced material: unstimulated CD4+ T cells sorted from spleen or lymph node cells, taken before transplant. The receptors here all came from a human donor who was the organ donor for an intestinal transplant. Both conserved end residues are part of each CDR3. Fields, in order: clone size, V gene, J gene, D gene, CDR3 length, CDR3 protein, CDR3 DNA. The D gene is left open where the match is weak. Some rows mark clone size as missing; the rest say once, few, many or name a class of expanded clone.

abundance: .; v_gene: TRBV6-5; j_gene: TRBJ2-2; d_gene: .; len: 14; CDR3aa: CASRWATNTGELFF; CDR3nt: TGTGCCAGCAGGTGGGCCACGAACACCGGGGAGCTGTTTTTT
abundance: .; v_gene: TRBV28; j_gene: TRBJ1-5; d_gene: .; len: 16; CDR3aa: CASGPDVPYSNQPQHF; CDR3nt: TGTGCCAGCGGACCGGATGTACCTTATAGCAATCAGCCCCAGCATTTT
abundance: once; v_gene: TRBV5-6; j_gene: TRBJ1-1; d_gene: .; len: 17; CDR3aa: CASSRKGGFAMNTEAFF; CDR3nt: TGTGCCAGCAGTCGAAAGGGGGGGTTTGCGATGAACACTGAAGCTTTCTTT
abundance: .; v_gene: TRBV6-1; j_gene: TRBJ1-2; d_gene: TRBD1; len: 15; CDR3aa: CASSEAGDRVYGYTF; CDR3nt: TGTGCCAGCAGTGAAGCGGGGGACAGGGTTTATGGCTACACCTTC
abundance: .; v_gene: TRBV30; j_gene: TRBJ1-6; d_gene: .; len: 14; CDR3aa: CAWSVTVKNSPLHF; CDR3nt: TGTGCCTGGAGTGTAACCGTGAAGAATTCACCCCTCCACTTT
abundance: .; v_gene: TRBV27; j_gene: TRBJ2-2; d_gene: TRBD2; len: 16; CDR3aa: CASSLVTSGGFRELFF; CDR3nt: TGTGCCAGCAGTTTAGTGACTAGCGGGGGGTTCCGGGAGCTGTTTTTT
abundance: .; v_gene: TRBV19; j_gene: TRBJ2-7; d_gene: TRBD1; len: 14; CDR3aa: CATKNPGQGYEQYF; CDR3nt: TGTGCCACCAAAAATCCGGGACAGGGTTACGAGCAGTACTTC
abundance: .; v_gene: TRBV4-1; j_gene: TRBJ1-2; d_gene: .; len: 18; CDR3aa: CASSPFLFGKGIGYGYTF; CDR3nt: TGCGCCAGCAGCCCGTTCCTGTTTGGAAAAGGGATTGGCTATGGCTACACCTTC
abundance: .; v_gene: TRBV28; j_gene: TRBJ1-5; d_gene: .; len: 14; CDR3aa: CASSYRVSNQPQHF; CDR3nt: TGTGCCAGCAGCTACAGGGTTAGCAATCAGCCCCAGCATTTT
abundance: .; v_gene: TRBV28; j_gene: TRBJ2-7; d_gene: TRBD1; len: 14; CDR3aa: CASSLRTGRYEQYF; CDR3nt: TGTGCCAGCAGTCTACGGACAGGGAGGTACGAGCAGTACTTC
abundance: .; v_gene: TRBV7-3; j_gene: TRBJ2-5; d_gene: .; len: 15; CDR3aa: CASSLTTGAHETQYF; CDR3nt: TGTGCCAGCAGCTTAACGACGGGGGCCCACGAGACCCAGTACTTC
abundance: .; v_gene: TRBV2; j_gene: TRBJ1-1; d_gene: .; len: 15; CDR3aa: CASSERGRSNTEAFF; CDR3nt: TGTGCCAGCAGTGAACGGGGACGATCTAACACTGAAGCTTTCTTT
abundance: .; v_gene: TRBV5-1; j_gene: TRBJ1-2; d_gene: .; len: 14; CDR3aa: CASSPVFTGNGYTF; CDR3nt: TGCGCCAGCAGTCCTGTATTTACGGGGAATGGCTACACCTTC
abundance: .; v_gene: TRBV27; j_gene: TRBJ1-2; d_gene: TRBD1; len: 14; CDR3aa: CASSFDRDPYGYTF; CDR3nt: TGTGCCAGCAGTTTCGACAGGGACCCCTATGGCTACACCTTC
abundance: .; v_gene: TRBV29-1; j_gene: TRBJ1-2; d_gene: .; len: 12; CDR3aa: CSATGTSNGYTF; CDR3nt: TGCAGCGCTACCGGGACTTCGAATGGCTACACCTTC
abundance: .; v_gene: TRBV5-1; j_gene: TRBJ2-3; d_gene: .; len: 16; CDR3aa: CASSFTPGVGTDTQYF; CDR3nt: TGCGCCAGCAGCTTTACCCCAGGGGTGGGCACAGATACGCAGTATTTT
abundance: once; v_gene: TRBV6-5; j_gene: TRBJ2-5; d_gene: .; len: 11; CDR3aa: CASREIPSLYF; CDR3nt: TGTGCCAGCAGGGAAATCCCATCCTTGTACTTC
abundance: .; v_gene: TRBV14; j_gene: TRBJ2-7; d_gene: .; len: 15; CDR3aa: CASSQVGGLSYEQYF; CDR3nt: TGTGCCAGCAGCCAAGTCGGCGGACTTAGCTACGAGCAGTACTTC
abundance: once; v_gene: TRBV9; j_gene: TRBJ2-3; d_gene: .; len: 16; CDR3aa: CASSVAGGQVTDTQYF; CDR3nt: TGTGCCAGCAGCGTAGCCGGGGGGCAAGTCACAGATACGCAGTATTTT
abundance: .; v_gene: TRBV27; j_gene: TRBJ2-7; d_gene: TRBD2; len: 13; CDR3aa: CASSRAGGHEQYF; CDR3nt: TGTGCCAGCAGTAGAGCGGGGGGGCACGAGCAGTACTTC
abundance: .; v_gene: TRBV7-9; j_gene: TRBJ1-1; d_gene: .; len: 14; CDR3aa: CASSLVGVSAEAFF; CDR3nt: TGTGCCAGCAGCTTAGTAGGGGTCTCGGCTGAAGCTTTCTTT
abundance: .; v_gene: TRBV6-1; j_gene: TRBJ2-3; d_gene: .; len: 16; CDR3aa: CASSDAVRGSTDTQYF; CDR3nt: TGTGCCAGCAGTGATGCCGTGCGGGGTAGCACAGATACGCAGTATTTT
abundance: .; v_gene: TRBV6-6; j_gene: TRBJ2-3; d_gene: .; len: 14; CDR3aa: CASMLTTFTDTQYF; CDR3nt: TGTGCCAGCATGTTGACTACCTTCACAGATACGCAGTATTTT
abundance: .; v_gene: TRBV6-1; j_gene: TRBJ1-5; d_gene: .; len: 12; CDR3aa: CASTLWGQPQHF; CDR3nt: TGTGCCAGCACCCTATGGGGTCAGCCCCAGCATTTT
abundance: .; v_gene: TRBV30; j_gene: TRBJ2-7; d_gene: TRBD1; len: 14; CDR3aa: CAWRRGRTGSEQYF; CDR3nt: TGTGCCTGGAGGCGAGGGCGGACAGGGTCCGAGCAGTACTTC
abundance: once; v_gene: TRBV5-1; j_gene: TRBJ1-2; d_gene: .; len: 14; CDR3aa: CASSILGADYGYTF; CDR3nt: TGCGCCAGCAGCATCCTCGGGGCGGACTATGGCTACACCTTC
abundance: .; v_gene: TRBV5-4; j_gene: TRBJ1-2; d_gene: .; len: 13; CDR3aa: CASSLGREPGYTF; CDR3nt: TGTGCCAGCAGCTTGGGCAGGGAACCTGGCTACACCTTC
abundance: .; v_gene: TRBV6-4; j_gene: TRBJ2-3; d_gene: .; len: 13; CDR3aa: CASSDRSWDTQYF; CDR3nt: TGTGCCAGCAGTGACCGCTCTTGGGATACGCAGTATTTT
abundance: .; v_gene: TRBV10-2; j_gene: TRBJ1-4; d_gene: .; len: 12; CDR3aa: CATRGGNEKLFF; CDR3nt: TGCGCCACCCGCGGGGGGAATGAAAAACTGTTTTTT
abundance: .; v_gene: TRBV15; j_gene: TRBJ2-5; d_gene: .; len: 15; CDR3aa: CATSPGGTAQETQYF; CDR3nt: TGTGCCACCAGCCCCGGGGGGACAGCTCAAGAGACCCAGTACTTC
abundance: .; v_gene: TRBV18; j_gene: TRBJ1-4; d_gene: .; len: 14; CDR3aa: CASTNAGWNEKLFF; CDR3nt: TGTGCCAGCACAAACGCCGGGTGGAATGAAAAACTGTTTTTT
abundance: .; v_gene: TRBV28; j_gene: TRBJ1-2; d_gene: .; len: 13; CDR3aa: CASSLWIQDGYTF; CDR3nt: TGTGCCAGCAGTTTATGGATACAGGATGGCTACACCTTC
abundance: .; v_gene: TRBV18; j_gene: TRBJ1-3; d_gene: TRBD1; len: 16; CDR3aa: CASSATGTGGGNTIYF; CDR3nt: TGTGCCAGCTCAGCTACCGGGACAGGGGGTGGAAACACCATATATTTT
abundance: once; v_gene: TRBV7-3; j_gene: TRBJ2-6; d_gene: .; len: 13; CDR3aa: CASRFSGANVLTF; CDR3nt: TGTGCCAGCCGGTTCTCTGGGGCCAACGTCCTGACTTTC
abundance: .; v_gene: TRBV10-3; j_gene: TRBJ1-5; d_gene: .; len: 16; CDR3aa: CAISEGGNSGNQPQHF; CDR3nt: TGTGCCATCAGTGAGGGAGGGAATTCGGGCAATCAGCCCCAGCATTTT
abundance: .; v_gene: TRBV19; j_gene: TRBJ1-1; d_gene: .; len: 14; CDR3aa: CASSIWGMNTEAFF; CDR3nt: TGTGCCAGTAGTATTTGGGGAATGAACACTGAAGCTTTCTTT
abundance: .; v_gene: TRBV6-1; j_gene: TRBJ1-2; d_gene: .; len: 13; CDR3aa: CASSGEWGYGYTF; CDR3nt: TGTGCCAGCAGTGGCGAGTGGGGCTATGGCTACACCTTC
abundance: .; v_gene: TRBV29-1; j_gene: TRBJ2-5; d_gene: TRBD2; len: 14; CDR3aa: CSVEELAEKETQYF; CDR3nt: TGCAGCGTTGAAGAACTAGCGGAGAAAGAGACCCAGTACTTC
abundance: .; v_gene: TRBV7-2; j_gene: TRBJ2-7; d_gene: .; len: 13; CDR3aa: CASSFQGNYEQYF; CDR3nt: TGTGCCAGCAGCTTCCAGGGGAATTACGAGCAGTACTTC
abundance: .; v_gene: TRBV9; j_gene: TRBJ2-1; d_gene: TRBD2; len: 17; CDR3aa: CASSQYRTSGGFNEQFF; CDR3nt: TGTGCCAGCAGCCAATACCGGACTAGCGGGGGGTTCAATGAGCAGTTCTTC
abundance: .; v_gene: TRBV5-4; j_gene: TRBJ1-1; d_gene: .; len: 15; CDR3aa: CASSSRTDLGTEAFF; CDR3nt: TGTGCCAGCAGCTCTAGGACAGACTTGGGCACTGAAGCTTTCTTT
abundance: .; v_gene: TRBV28; j_gene: TRBJ2-2; d_gene: .; len: 13; CDR3aa: CASSLSGSRELFF; CDR3nt: TGTGCCAGCAGTTTATCAGGGTCCCGGGAGCTGTTTTTT
abundance: .; v_gene: TRBV28; j_gene: TRBJ1-4; d_gene: .; len: 14; CDR3aa: CASISGGPEEKLFF; CDR3nt: TGTGCCAGCATCTCCGGGGGGCCGGAGGAAAAACTGTTTTTT
abundance: .; v_gene: TRBV30; j_gene: TRBJ2-7; d_gene: .; len: 14; CDR3aa: CAWSADRLDYEQYF; CDR3nt: TGTGCCTGGAGTGCTGACAGGTTAGACTACGAGCAGTACTTC